The 30 T cell receptor beta chains listed next were all sequenced from one sample in a study of T-cell memory formation after mild COVID-19. TCRdb reprocessed the 5' RACE reads via MiXCR and lists one record per CDR3 protein. In the table there are about 210,000 distinct CDR3 sequences, around 25% of which are singletons. Source material: PBMCs or a T cell subset sorted from them (not recorded which). These receptor sequences come from an adult woman who had mild COVID-19 (a few samples of this study predate the infection). Cell type and time point are not known.

This clonotype was observed a few times. The rearrangement links TRBV5-1 to TRBJ2-1, with 9 nucleotides matching TRBD1. This CDR3 has 15 residues. V shed 4 bases, J shed 3 bases, and the junction held 5 bases outside the gene matches. Germline V CDR1 and CDR2: SGHRS, YFSETQ. The CDR3 region is CASSRTGESYNEQFF. As DNA, the CDR3 is TGCGCCAGCAGCCGGACAGGGGAAAGCTACAATGAGCAGTTCTTC.

This clonotype appeared a few times. This sequence joins TRBV20-1 and TRBJ2-1; no clear D. V was clipped by 6 bases and J by 6 bases, with 12 bases between them. From germline, CDR1 is DFQATT and CDR2 SNEGSKA (reference sequence). The CDR3 spans 12 residues. As DNA, the CDR3 is TGCAGTGCCTTCTCGGTAGTCAATGAGCAGTTCTTC. Residues: CSAFSVVNEQFF.

The chain couples TRBV12-3 or TRBV12-4 to TRBJ1-2; 8 nucleotides align to TRBD1. The CDR3 is made up of 15 amino acids. Trimming took 4 bases from V and 3 from J; bases not matched to a gene: 7. CDR3 DNA sequence: TGTGCCAGCAGTTCACCAGGGGGCGGTGACTATGGCTACACCTTC. It is translated as CASSSPGGGDYGYTF.

V usage is TRBV29-1 and J usage is TRBJ1-2, with TRBD1 matching over 10 bases. From germline, CDR1 is SQVTM and CDR2 ANQGSEA. The CDR3 loop spans 14 amino acids. V dropped 6 bases and J dropped 4; count of bases not matched to a gene: 8. The CDR3 region has the DNA TGCAGCGTCGCCGGGACAGGGGCGGTCTATGGCTACACCTTC. It yields the protein CSVAGTGAVYGYTF.

The V gene is TRBV19, the J gene TRBJ1-5, with 8 bases lining up with TRBD1. The junction had 4 bases not matched to a gene; V was cut back by 1 base and J by 2 bases. This CDR3 is built from 16 residues. Germline CDR1 is LNHDA and CDR2 is SQIVND (reference sequence). The CDR3 here is CASSIAPQGGNQPQHF. CDR3 nucleotide sequence: TGTGCCAGTAGTATAGCCCCACAGGGGGGCAATCAGCCCCAGCATTTT.

The J gene is TRBJ2-1, the V gene TRBV20-1; D is possibly TRBD1 (6 bases). The CDR3 is 13 amino acids. Trimming cost V 3 bases and J 5 bases, with 11 bases left between them. Germline loops: CDR1 DFQATT, CDR2 SNEGSKA (reference sequence). CDR3 nucleotides: TGCAGTGCTAGGACAGGACTGCACAATGAGCAGTTCTTC. It yields the protein CSARTGLHNEQFF.

The chain joins TRBV7-8 to TRBJ2-7; maybe TRBD2 (6 bases). Germline V CDR1 and CDR2: SGHVS, FQNEAQ. The CDR3 loop spans 14 amino acids. V was shortened by 5 bases and J by 0 bases, with 11 bases between the two germline ends. Here the CDR3 reads CASSARDSSYEQYF. For the CDR3, the DNA is TGTGCCAGCAGCGCCCGGGACTCCTCCTACGAGCAGTACTTC.

The chain employs TRBV30 and TRBJ2-2; unclear D gene. There are 15 residues in the CDR3. Per the germline V gene, CDR1 is GTSNPN and CDR2 is SVGIG (reference sequence). V lost 3 bases and J lost 0, with 11 bases in between. The CDR3 sequence: CAWSLGFANTGELFF. The DNA of the CDR3 is TGTGCCTGGAGCCTAGGGTTCGCGAACACCGGGGAGCTGTTTTTT.

The chain has TRBV24-1 and TRBJ2-5; D is perhaps TRBD2 (6 bases). Per germline, CDR1 KGHDR and CDR2 SFDVKD. There are 17 residues in the CDR3. Trimming removed 3 bases at V and 5 bases at J, with 21 bases between. CDR3 DNA: TGTGCCACCAGTGATCCAAAGCCCCGGGACTCCCGGGAGACCCAGTACTTC. It yields the protein CATSDPKPRDSRETQYF.

The chain couples TRBV2 to TRBJ2-3; the D call may be TRBD1 or TRBD2 (6 bases each). CDR1 is SNHLY and CDR2 is FYNNEI in the germline V gene. Between the trimmed V and J ends, which lost 4 bases and 0 bases, there was a span of 11 bases. The CDR3 spans 15 residues. The CDR3 reads CASSGGTSSTDTQYF. CDR3 sequence (DNA): TGTGCCAGCAGTGGCGGGACATCTAGCACAGATACGCAGTATTTT.

This chain uses TRBV6-5 with TRBJ2-1, with D unclear. Between the trimmed V and J ends, which lost 5 bases and 5 bases, there was a span of 19 bases. The CDR3 loop spans 16 amino acids. Looked up from germline, CDR1 is MNHEY and CDR2 is SVGAGI. The CDR3: CASSLTAPQGHNEQFF. The CDR3 DNA sequence: TGTGCCAGCAGTCTCACGGCCCCCCAAGGGCACAATGAGCAGTTCTTC.

This clonotype was observed a handful of times. The chain combines TRBV9 with TRBJ2-2; 15 positions match TRBD2. The CDR3 extends over 18 amino acids. The trim removed 4 bases at V and 5 bases at J, leaving 9 bases unmatched. The germline V gene encodes CDR1 SGDLS and CDR2 YYNGEE. CDR3 protein: CASSLGLAGGLRTGELFF. The CDR3 DNA follows: TGTGCCAGCAGCCTTGGACTAGCGGGGGGGCTGAGGACCGGGGAGCTGTTTTTT.

This clonotype appeared a few times. This chain joins TRBV5-6 and TRBJ1-4, with D perhaps matching TRBD1 (5 bases). The germline V gene encodes CDR1 SGHDT and CDR2 YYEEEE. V dropped 6 bases and J dropped 6 bases, with 12 bases sitting between them. The CDR3 totals 13 residues. The CDR3 coding sequence is TGTGCCAGCAACCAGGGTCGTGATGAAAAACTGTTTTTT. This encodes CASNQGRDEKLFF. The whole variable domain, filled in from reference TRBV5-6 and TRBJ1-4, reads DAGVTQSPTHLIKTRGQQVTLRCSPKSGHDTVSWYQQALGQGPQFIFQYYEEEERQRGNFPDRFSGHQFPNYSSELNVNALLLGDSALYLCASNQGRDEKLFFGSGTQLSVL.

The chain has TRBV5-1 and TRBJ2-3; D is ambiguous. The CDR3 is made up of 13 amino acids. Germline V gene data show CDR1 as SGHRS and CDR2 as YFSETQ. With 3 bases removed from V and 1 base from J, the gap between germline ends came to 6 bases. CDR3 protein: CASSSKGTDTQYF. The DNA of the CDR3 is TGCGCCAGCAGCTCGAAGGGCACAGATACGCAGTATTTT.

The chain uses TRBV6-5 and TRBJ2-1; 11 bases align to TRBD2. J lost 11 bases, V lost 5 bases, and 11 bases had no gene match. The germline V gene has CDR1 MNHEY and CDR2 SVGAGI. The CDR3 loop spans 15 amino acids. This CDR3 is CASSKGLAEFFQQFF. The CDR3 bases are TGTGCCAGCAGTAAGGGACTAGCGGAGTTTTTTCAGCAGTTCTTC.

This clonotype turned up a few times. The rearrangement links TRBV7-6 to TRBJ1-5; TRBD1 aligns across 8 bases. The CDR3 is 16 amino acids. The J segment lost 4 bases and the V segment lost 2 bases, leaving 7 bases of the junction unmatched. From germline, CDR1 is SGHVS and CDR2 FNYEAQ. CDR3 residues: CASSLNQGAGNQPQHF. DNA for the CDR3: TGTGCCAGCAGCTTAAACCAGGGGGCAGGGAATCAGCCCCAGCATTTT.

V gene TRBV30 combines with J gene TRBJ2-2; D is possibly TRBD1 (6 bases). There are 15 residues in the CDR3. Germline CDR1 and CDR2: GTSNPN and SVGIG (reference sequence). Trimming took 2 bases from V and 4 from J, leaving 14 bases between them. The CDR3 spells CAWSYVRGVTGELFF. The CDR3 nucleotides are TGTGCCTGGAGTTATGTCAGGGGCGTCACCGGGGAGCTGTTTTTT.

In nucleotides, the CDR3 is TGCAGTGCTAGAGTAGGGGAGCCTAATTCACCCCTCCACTTT. It specifies CSARVGEPNSPLHF. V and J are TRBV20-1 and TRBJ1-6; maybe TRBD1 (5 bases). The CDR3 contains 14 residues. Trimming removed 1 base at V and 6 bases at J, with 10 bases between. Germline V gene data show CDR1 as DFQATT and CDR2 as SNEGSKA (reference sequence).

This clonotype was found once. This rearrangement joins TRBV2 to TRBJ1-1; D not resolved. The V end was cut by 6 bases, the J end by 0 bases, with 17 bases between. The CDR3 has 16 residues. The germline V gene has CDR1 SNHLY and CDR2 FYNNEI. CDR3 loop: CASREDGPGMNTEAFF. CDR3 nucleotides: TGTGCCAGCAGGGAGGACGGACCGGGTATGAACACTGAAGCTTTCTTT.

This clonotype came up a few times. J is TRBJ2-7 and V is TRBV5-1; D perhaps matches TRBD1 (5 bases). Germline V gene sequence: CDR1 SGHRS, CDR2 YFSETQ. The CDR3 is made up of 15 amino acids. V lost 0 bases to trimming and J lost 4 bases, with 14 bases between them. CDR3 coding DNA: TGCGCCAGCAGCTTGGGGGCAGGGAACGGATACGAGCAGTACTTC. It specifies CASSLGAGNGYEQYF.

The chain links TRBV7-2 to TRBJ2-7; D unclear. The CDR3 is 15 amino acids. CDR1 and CDR2 from the germline V gene are SGHTA and FQGNSA. The V end was cut by 5 bases, the J end by 0 bases, with 14 bases between. The CDR3 is CASSPLGLISYEQYF. The CDR3 nucleotides are TGTGCCAGCAGCCCCCTCGGGCTGATCTCCTACGAGCAGTACTTC.

The V call is TRBV7-6, the J call TRBJ2-1; 12 bases are shared with TRBD2. The CDR3 has 18 residues. Per the germline V gene, CDR1 is SGHVS and CDR2 is FNYEAQ. V lost 4 bases to trimming and J lost 9 bases; unmatched junction nucleotides: 16. The CDR3 DNA sequence: TGTGCCAGCAGCTCACGACTAGCGGGGGACTCCCCAGGCGGTGAGCAGTTCTTC. It translates to CASSSRLAGDSPGGEQFF. The full variable domain, rest sourced from reference TRBV7-6 and TRBJ2-1, is GAGVSQSPRYKVTKRGQDVALRCDPISGHVSLYWYRQALGQGPEFLTYFNYEAQQDKSGLPNDRFSAERPEGSISTLTIQRTEQRDSAMYRCASSSRLAGDSPGGEQFFGPGTRLTVL.

The chain is built from TRBV12-3 or TRBV12-4 and TRBJ2-4; TRBD1 agrees at 9 bases. The CDR3 extends over 16 amino acids. The junction had 6 bases not matched to a gene; V was cut back by 6 bases and J by 0 bases. The CDR3 sequence is CASRSGQGLAKNIQYF. The DNA for the CDR3 is TGTGCCAGCAGGTCGGGACAGGGTCTAGCCAAAAACATTCAGTACTTC.

This clonotype was recorded a few times. V gene TRBV12-3 or TRBV12-4 combines with J gene TRBJ2-3; 8 bases fit TRBD2. V lost 7 bases and J lost 4; bases outside the gene matches: 13. The CDR3 runs 16 residues. CDR3 sequence (DNA): TGTGCCAGCACAAACGGGGGGGCTAATCGGGCAGATACGCAGTATTTT. Residues: CASTNGGANRADTQYF.

This sequence joins TRBV6-5 and TRBJ2-2; perhaps TRBD2 as D (5 bases). CDR1 is MNHEY and CDR2 is SVGAGI in the germline V gene. CDR3 length: 17 residues. V was trimmed by 4 bases and J by 0 bases, leaving 15 bases between them. This CDR3 reads CASSSPRGRSNTGELFF. CDR3 DNA: TGTGCCAGCAGTTCCCCCCGGGGTCGGTCGAACACCGGGGAGCTGTTTTTT.

This clonotype was observed a handful of times. This chain joins TRBV20-1 and TRBJ1-5; D is unclear. The V gene lost 5 bases and the J gene lost 1 base, with 15 bases spanning the gap. The CDR3 is 15 residues long. Per germline, CDR1 DFQATT and CDR2 SNEGSKA (reference sequence). The CDR3 DNA is TGCAGTGCTCCCGCGGCCGGACGAAGCAATCAGCCCCAGCATTTT. Translation gives CSAPAAGRSNQPQHF.

A few counts support this clonotype. V usage is TRBV7-9 and J usage is TRBJ2-3, with D possibly being TRBD1 (6 bases). Deletions cut 5 bases from V and 2 bases from J, with 17 bases between. From germline, CDR1 is SEHNR and CDR2 FQNEAQ (reference sequence). The CDR3 length is 16 residues. CDR3 coding DNA: TGTGCCAGCAGCCCGATTGGACAGATATCCACAGATACGCAGTATTTT. It translates to CASSPIGQISTDTQYF.

V usage is TRBV4-3 and J usage is TRBJ2-3; D assignment may be TRBD1 or TRBD2 (5 bases each). The V end lost 4 bases, the J end lost 4 bases, and 12 bases lay between the germline ends. Germline V gene lookup returns CDR1 LGHNA and CDR2 YSLEER. The CDR3 is 14 amino acids. The CDR3 here is CASSLSGGSDTQYF. In DNA form, the CDR3 reads TGCGCCAGCAGCCTCTCTGGGGGATCAGATACGCAGTATTTT.

This clonotype has more than one count but fewer than ten. This chain links TRBV29-1 with TRBJ2-7; 7 positions agree with TRBD1. CDR3 length: 13 amino acids. V lost 7 bases to trimming and J lost 3 bases; unmatched junction nucleotides: 9. The germline CDR1 and CDR2 sequences are SQVTM and ANQGSEA. Here the CDR3 DNA reads TGCAGCGCTAGATCGGACAGGAACTACGAGCAGTACTTC. It yields the protein CSARSDRNYEQYF.

J is TRBJ2-3 and V is TRBV29-1; D is undetermined. This CDR3 is 15 amino acids long. The V end was cut by 3 bases, the J end by 0 bases, with 13 bases between. Per germline, CDR1 SQVTM and CDR2 ANQGSEA. For the CDR3, the DNA is TGCAGCGTTGATCCAACGACCACTAGCACAGATACGCAGTATTTT. Translation gives CSVDPTTTSTDTQYF.